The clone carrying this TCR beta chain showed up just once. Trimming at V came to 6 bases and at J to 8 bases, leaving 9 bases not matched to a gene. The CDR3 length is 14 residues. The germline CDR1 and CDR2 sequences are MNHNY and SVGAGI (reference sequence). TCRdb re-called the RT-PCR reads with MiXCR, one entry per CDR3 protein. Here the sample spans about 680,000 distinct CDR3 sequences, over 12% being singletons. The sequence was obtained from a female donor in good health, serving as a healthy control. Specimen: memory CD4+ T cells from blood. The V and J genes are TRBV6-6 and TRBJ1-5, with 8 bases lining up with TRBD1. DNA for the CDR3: TGTGCCAGCAGACCTGGGACAGGTAGGGAGCCCCAGCATTTT. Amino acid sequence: CASRPGTGREPQHF.